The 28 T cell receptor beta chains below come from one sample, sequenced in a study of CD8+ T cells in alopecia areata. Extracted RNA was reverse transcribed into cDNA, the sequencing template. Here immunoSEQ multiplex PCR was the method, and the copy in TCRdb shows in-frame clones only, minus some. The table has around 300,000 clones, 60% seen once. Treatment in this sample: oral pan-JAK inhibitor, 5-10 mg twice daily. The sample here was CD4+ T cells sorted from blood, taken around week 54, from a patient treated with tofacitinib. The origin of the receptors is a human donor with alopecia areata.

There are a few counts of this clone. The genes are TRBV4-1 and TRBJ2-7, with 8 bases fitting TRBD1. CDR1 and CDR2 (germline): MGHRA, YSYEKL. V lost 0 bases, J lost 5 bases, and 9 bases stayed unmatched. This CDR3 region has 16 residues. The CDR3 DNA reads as TGCGCCAGCAGCCAAGATCGGTCGCAGGGGGCCCACGAGCAGTACTTC. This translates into CASSQDRSQGAHEQYF.

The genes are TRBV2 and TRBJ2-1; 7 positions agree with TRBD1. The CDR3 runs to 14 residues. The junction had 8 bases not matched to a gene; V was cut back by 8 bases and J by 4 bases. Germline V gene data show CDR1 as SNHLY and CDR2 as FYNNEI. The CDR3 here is CASLEGGIYNEQFF. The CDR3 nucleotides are TGTGCCAGCTTGGAAGGGGGCATTTACAATGAGCAGTTCTTC.

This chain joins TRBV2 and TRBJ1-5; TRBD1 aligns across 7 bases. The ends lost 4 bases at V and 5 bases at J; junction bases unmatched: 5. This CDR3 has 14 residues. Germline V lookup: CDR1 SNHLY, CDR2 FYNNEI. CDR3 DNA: TGTGCCAGCAGTGGGACAGGAGAGCATCAGCCCCAGCATTTT. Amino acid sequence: CASSGTGEHQPQHF. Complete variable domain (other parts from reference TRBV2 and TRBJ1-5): EPEVTQTPSHQVTQMGQEVILRCVPISNHLYFYWYRQILGQKVEFLVSFYNNEISEKSEIFDDQFSVERPDGSNFTLKIRSTKLEDSAMYFCASSGTGEHQPQHFGDGTRLSIL.

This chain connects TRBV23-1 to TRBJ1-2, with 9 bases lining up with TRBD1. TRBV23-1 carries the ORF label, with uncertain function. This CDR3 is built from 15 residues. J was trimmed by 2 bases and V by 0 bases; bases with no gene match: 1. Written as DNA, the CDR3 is TGCGCCAGCAGTCAATCGGGACAGGGAAACTATGGCTACACCTTC. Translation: CASSQSGQGNYGYTF.

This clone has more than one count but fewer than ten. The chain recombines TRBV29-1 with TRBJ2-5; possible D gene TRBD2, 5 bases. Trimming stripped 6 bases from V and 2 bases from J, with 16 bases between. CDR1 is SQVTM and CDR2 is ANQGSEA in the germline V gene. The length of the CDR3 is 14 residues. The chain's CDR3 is CSVAPSGKQETQYF. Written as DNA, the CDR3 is TGCAGCGTGGCCCCGTCCGGGAAGCAAGAGACCCAGTACTTC.

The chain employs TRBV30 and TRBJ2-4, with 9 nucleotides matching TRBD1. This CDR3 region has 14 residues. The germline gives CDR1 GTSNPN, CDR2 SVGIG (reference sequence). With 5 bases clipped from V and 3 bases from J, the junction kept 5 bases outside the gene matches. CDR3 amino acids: CAWGTGRGKNIQYF. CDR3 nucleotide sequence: TGTGCCTGGGGGACAGGGCGCGGCAAAAACATTCAGTACTTC.

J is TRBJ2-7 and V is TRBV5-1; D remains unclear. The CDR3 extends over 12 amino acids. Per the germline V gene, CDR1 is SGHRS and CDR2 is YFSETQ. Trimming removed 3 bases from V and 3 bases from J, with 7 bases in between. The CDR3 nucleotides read TGCGCCAGCAGCTCTGCCCTCTACGAGCAGTACTTC. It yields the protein CASSSALYEQYF.

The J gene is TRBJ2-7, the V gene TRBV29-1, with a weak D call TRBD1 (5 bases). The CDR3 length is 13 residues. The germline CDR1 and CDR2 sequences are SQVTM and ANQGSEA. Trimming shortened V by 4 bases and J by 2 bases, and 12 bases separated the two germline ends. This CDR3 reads CSVAWTPTYEQYF. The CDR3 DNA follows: TGCAGCGTTGCATGGACACCGACCTACGAGCAGTACTTC.

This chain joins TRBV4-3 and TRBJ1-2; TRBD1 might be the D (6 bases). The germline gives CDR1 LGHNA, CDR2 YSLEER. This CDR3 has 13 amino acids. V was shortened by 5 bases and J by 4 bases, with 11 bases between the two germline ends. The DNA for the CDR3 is TGCGCCAGCAGCGATGGGACACGCTATGGCTACACCTTC. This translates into CASSDGTRYGYTF.

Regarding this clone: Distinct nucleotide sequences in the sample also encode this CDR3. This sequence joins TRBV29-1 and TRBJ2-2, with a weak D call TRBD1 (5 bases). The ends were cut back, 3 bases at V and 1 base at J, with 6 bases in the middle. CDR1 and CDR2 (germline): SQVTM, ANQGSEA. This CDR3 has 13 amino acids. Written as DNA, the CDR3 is TGCAGCGTTGATACAGGGAACACCGGGGAGCTGTTTTTT. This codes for CSVDTGNTGELFF.

The CDR3 here is CATSRDNSYEQYF. The CDR3 region has the DNA TGTGCCACCAGCAGAGACAACTCCTACGAGCAGTACTTC. The V and J genes are TRBV15 and TRBJ2-7; no reliable D call. CDR1 and CDR2 (germline): LNHNV, YYDKDF (reference sequence). The length of the CDR3 is 13 residues. Trimming took 0 bases from V and 0 from J, leaving 3 bases between them.

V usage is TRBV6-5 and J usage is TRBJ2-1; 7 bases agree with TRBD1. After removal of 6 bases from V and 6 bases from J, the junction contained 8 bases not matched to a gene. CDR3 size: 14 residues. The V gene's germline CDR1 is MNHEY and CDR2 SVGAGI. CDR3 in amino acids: CASRAGQAVNEQFF. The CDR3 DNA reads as TGTGCCAGCAGGGCCGGACAGGCGGTCAATGAGCAGTTCTTC.

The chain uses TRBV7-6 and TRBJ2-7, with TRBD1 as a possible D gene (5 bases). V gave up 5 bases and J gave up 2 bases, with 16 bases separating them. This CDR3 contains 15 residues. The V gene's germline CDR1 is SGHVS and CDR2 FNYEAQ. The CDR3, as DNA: TGTGCCAGCAGCCCCATACAGGATTATACCTACGAGCAGTACTTC. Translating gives CASSPIQDYTYEQYF.

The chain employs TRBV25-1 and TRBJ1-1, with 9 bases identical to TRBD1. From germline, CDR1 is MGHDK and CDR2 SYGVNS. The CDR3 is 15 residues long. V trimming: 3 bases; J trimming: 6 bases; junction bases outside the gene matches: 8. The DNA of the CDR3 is TGTGCCAGCAGTGATTACCCACAGGGGGCGGCTGAAGCTTTCTTT. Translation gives CASSDYPQGAAEAFF.

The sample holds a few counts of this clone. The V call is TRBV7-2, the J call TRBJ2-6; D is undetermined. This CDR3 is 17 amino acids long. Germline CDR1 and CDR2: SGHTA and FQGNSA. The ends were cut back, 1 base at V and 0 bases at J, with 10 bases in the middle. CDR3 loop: CASSLVASSSGANVLTF. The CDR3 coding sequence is TGTGCCAGCAGCTTAGTGGCCAGTAGCTCTGGGGCCAACGTCCTGACTTTC.

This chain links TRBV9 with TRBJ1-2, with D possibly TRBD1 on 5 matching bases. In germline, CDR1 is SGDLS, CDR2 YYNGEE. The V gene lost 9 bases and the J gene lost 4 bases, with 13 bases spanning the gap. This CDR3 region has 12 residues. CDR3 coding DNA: TGTGCCAAACTTAGGGGTTGCTATGGCTACACCTTC. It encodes CAKLRGCYGYTF.

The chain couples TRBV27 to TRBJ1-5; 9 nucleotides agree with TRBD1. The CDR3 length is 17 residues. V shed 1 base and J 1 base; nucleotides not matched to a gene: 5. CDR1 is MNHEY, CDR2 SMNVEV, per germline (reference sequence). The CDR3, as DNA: TGTGCCAGCAGTTTATGGGGGGACAGGGTGAGCAATCAGCCCCAGCATTTT. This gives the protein CASSLWGDRVSNQPQHF.

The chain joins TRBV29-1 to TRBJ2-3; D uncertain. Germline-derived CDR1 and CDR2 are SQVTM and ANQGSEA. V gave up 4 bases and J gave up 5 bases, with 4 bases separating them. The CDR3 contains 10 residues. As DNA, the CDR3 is TGCAGCGTTGGGGAAGATACGCAGTATTTT. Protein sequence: CSVGEDTQYF.

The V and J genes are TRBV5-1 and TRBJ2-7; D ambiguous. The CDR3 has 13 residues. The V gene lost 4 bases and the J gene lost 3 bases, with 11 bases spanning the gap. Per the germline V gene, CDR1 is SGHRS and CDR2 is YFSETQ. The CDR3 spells CASSAGYDYEQYF. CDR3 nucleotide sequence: TGCGCCAGCAGCGCCGGGTACGACTACGAGCAGTACTTC.

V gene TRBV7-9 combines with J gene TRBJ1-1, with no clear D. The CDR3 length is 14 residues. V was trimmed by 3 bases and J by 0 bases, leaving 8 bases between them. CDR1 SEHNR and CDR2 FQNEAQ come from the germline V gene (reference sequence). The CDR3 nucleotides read TGTGCCAGCAGCTTCACAACAGTGAACACTGAAGCTTTCTTT. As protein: CASSFTTVNTEAFF.

The CDR3 loop is CASSQEETSNTGELFF. For the CDR3, the DNA is TGCGCCAGCAGCCAAGAGGAGACGTCGAACACCGGGGAGCTGTTTTTT. The genes are TRBV4-1 and TRBJ2-2; no definite D call. V lost 0 bases and J 0 bases, leaving 8 bases between the germline ends. Germline CDR1 reads MGHRA; CDR2 reads YSYEKL. The CDR3 is 16 residues long.

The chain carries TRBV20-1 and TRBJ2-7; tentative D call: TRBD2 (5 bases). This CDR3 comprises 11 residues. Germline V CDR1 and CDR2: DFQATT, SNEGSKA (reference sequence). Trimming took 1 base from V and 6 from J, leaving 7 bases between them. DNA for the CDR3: TGCAGTGCTAGAGGGAGGCCCGAGCAGTACTTC. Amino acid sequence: CSARGRPEQYF.

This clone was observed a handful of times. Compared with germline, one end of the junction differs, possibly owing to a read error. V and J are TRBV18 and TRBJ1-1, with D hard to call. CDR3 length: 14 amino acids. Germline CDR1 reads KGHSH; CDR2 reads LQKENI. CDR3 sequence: CASSPLASGTEAFF. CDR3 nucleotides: TGTGCCAGCTCCCCACTCGCCTCGGGGACTGAAGCTTTCTTT.

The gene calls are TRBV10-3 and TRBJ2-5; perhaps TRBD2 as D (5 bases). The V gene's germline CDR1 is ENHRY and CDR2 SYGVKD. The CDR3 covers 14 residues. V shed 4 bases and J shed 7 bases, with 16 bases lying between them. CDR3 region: CAISAPGSYGTQYF. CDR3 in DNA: TGTGCCATCAGTGCCCCGGGAAGTTATGGGACCCAGTACTTC.

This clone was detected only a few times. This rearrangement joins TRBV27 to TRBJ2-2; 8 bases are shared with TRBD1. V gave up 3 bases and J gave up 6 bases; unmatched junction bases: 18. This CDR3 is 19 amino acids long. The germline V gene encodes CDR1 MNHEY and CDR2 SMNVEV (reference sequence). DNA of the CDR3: TGTGCCAGCAGTTTGAGGACAGGGAACCCCGGCGGGATGTCCGGGGAGCTGTTTTTT. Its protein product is CASSLRTGNPGGMSGELFF.

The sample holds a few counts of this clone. The CDR3 loop reads CASSERVGAQYF. In nucleotides, the CDR3 is TGTGCCAGCAGTGAAAGGGTCGGGGCCCAGTACTTC. The gene calls are TRBV25-1 and TRBJ2-5; D possibly corresponds to TRBD2 (5 bases). CDR1 is MGHDK and CDR2 is SYGVNS in the germline V gene. The CDR3 consists of 12 residues. The germline V and J ends were trimmed by 2 bases and 9 bases, with 10 bases remaining between them. The full variable domain, its missing parts supplied by reference TRBV25-1 and TRBJ2-5, is EADIYQTPRYLVIGTGKKITLECSQTMGHDKMYWYQQDPGMELHLIHYSYGVNSTEKGDLSSESTVSRIRTEHFPLTLESARPSHTSQYLCASSERVGAQYFGPGTRLLVL.

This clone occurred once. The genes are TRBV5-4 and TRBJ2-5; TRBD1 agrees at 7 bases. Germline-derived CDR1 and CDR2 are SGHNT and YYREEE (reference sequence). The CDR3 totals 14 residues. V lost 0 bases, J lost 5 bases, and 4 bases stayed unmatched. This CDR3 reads CASSLAGGRETQYF. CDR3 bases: TGTGCCAGCAGCTTGGCAGGGGGAAGGGAGACCCAGTACTTC.

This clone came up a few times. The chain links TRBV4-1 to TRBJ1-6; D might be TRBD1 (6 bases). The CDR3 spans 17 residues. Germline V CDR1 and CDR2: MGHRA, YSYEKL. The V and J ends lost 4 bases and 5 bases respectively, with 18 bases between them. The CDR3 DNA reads TGCGCCAGCAGCCTTCCGAGACCCAGGGGACATAATTCACCCCTCCACTTT. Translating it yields CASSLPRPRGHNSPLHF.